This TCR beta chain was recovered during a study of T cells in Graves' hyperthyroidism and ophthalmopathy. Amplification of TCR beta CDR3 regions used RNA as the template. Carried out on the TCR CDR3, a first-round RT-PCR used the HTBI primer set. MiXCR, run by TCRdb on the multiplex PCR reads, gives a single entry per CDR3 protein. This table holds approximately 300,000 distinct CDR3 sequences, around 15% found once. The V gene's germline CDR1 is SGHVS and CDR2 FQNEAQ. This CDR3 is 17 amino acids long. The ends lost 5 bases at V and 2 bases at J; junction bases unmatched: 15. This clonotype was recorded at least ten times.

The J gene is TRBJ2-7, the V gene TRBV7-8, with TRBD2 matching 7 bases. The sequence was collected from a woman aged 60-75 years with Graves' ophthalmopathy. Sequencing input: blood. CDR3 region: CASSPRGGRGGTYEQYF. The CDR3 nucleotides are TGTGCCAGCAGCCCCCGCGGGGGTCGGGGAGGAACCTACGAGCAGTACTTC.